This T cell receptor beta chain was documented in a study of post-analysis software for immune sequencing data. Regarding the study as a whole: Controls' normalized Chao1 diversity significantly exceeded that of multiple sclerosis patients. Among roughly five TRBV segments more frequent in patients than controls were TRBV5-6, TRBV5-1 and TRBV20-1. By F measure, samples from a shared preparation batch strongly co-clustered.

Trimming removed 5 bases from V and 2 bases from J; junction bases left unmatched: 10. This CDR3 is built from 16 residues. About this clonotype: Antigen specificity is unknown.

Incorporated into the TCR beta cDNA libraries were unique molecular identifiers, which served to reduce PCR and sequencing biases. A population of about 0.9 to 10 million T cells gave rise to roughly 0.5 million cDNA molecules. One entry per CDR3 protein, called by TCRdb with MiXCR from the PCR reads. The table shows 740,000 or so distinct CDR3 sequences, with roughly half occurring only once. The chain has TRBV12-3 or TRBV12-4 and TRBJ2-3; 7 bases are shared with TRBD2. The material sequenced was blood. The sequence came from a girl aged 5 to 17 with multiple sclerosis. The CDR3 nucleotides are TGTGCCAGCAGTCCCGGGCTAGCGGAACTCACAGATACGCAGTATTTT. It codes for CASSPGLAELTDTQYF.